The 15 T cell receptor beta chains given below trace back to one sample, sequenced in a study of blood T cell repertoires in COVID-19 (dated by TCRdb to 2020 to 2022). Library preparation was by the immunoSEQ multiplex PCR assay. The source is immuneACCESS, and TCRdb retained only in-frame sequences with V and J called. Part of the clones is not carried over; for the studies checked, unresolved V genes explain less than half of this, and the remainder is unexplained. This sample gives 310,000 or so clones in total; approximately 86% of them show up just once. The ten largest clones represent 8.9% of the sample. The sample was PBMCs or T cells enriched from blood (not recorded which). The origin of the receptors is a woman under 30 who had recovered from COVID-19.

CDR3 amino acids: CASSEAGSYNSPLHF. In DNA, the CDR3 is TGTGCCAGCAGTGAAGCGGGATCCTATAATTCACCCCTCCACTTT. V usage is TRBV25-1 and J usage is TRBJ1-6; no clear D gene. Germline-derived CDR1 and CDR2 are MGHDK and SYGVNS. The CDR3 covers 15 residues. V was clipped by 2 bases and J by 1 base, with 6 bases between them.

This chain uses TRBV3-1 (or the pseudogene TRBV3-2) with TRBJ1-1, with TRBD1 identical over 10 bases. The V gene end was trimmed by 0 bases and the J gene end by 6 bases; junction bases not matched to a gene: 13. This CDR3 has 18 amino acids. The germline CDR1 and CDR2 sequences are LGHDT and YNNKEL (reference sequence). The CDR3 sequence: CASSQDSLRTGGIPEAFF. CDR3 nucleotide sequence: TGTGCCAGCAGCCAAGATTCCCTAAGGACAGGGGGGATCCCTGAAGCTTTCTTT.

The chain employs TRBV5-1 and TRBJ1-1; D unclear. Trimming took off 2 bases at V and 1 base at J, with 12 bases between the two ends. This CDR3 comprises 15 residues. Per the germline V gene, CDR1 is SGHRS and CDR2 is YFSETQ. CDR3 in amino acids: CASSFNSPSNTEAFF. CDR3 DNA sequence: TGCGCCAGCAGCTTCAACAGCCCTTCGAACACTGAAGCTTTCTTT.

Here the CDR3 reads CASSFALATYEQYF. CDR3 sequence (DNA): TGTGCCAGCAGCTTCGCACTAGCGACCTACGAGCAGTACTTC. The chain is built from TRBV7-9 and TRBJ2-7; TRBD2 aligns across 7 bases. CDR1 and CDR2 from the germline V gene are SEHNR and FQNEAQ (reference sequence). The CDR3 is 14 amino acids. V shed 3 bases, J shed 2 bases, and the junction held 4 bases outside the gene matches.

The gene calls are TRBV9 and TRBJ2-3; the match to TRBD2 covers 9 bases. CDR3 size: 19 residues. V lost 2 bases, J lost 2 bases, and 15 bases stayed unmatched. Germline V gene data show CDR1 as SGDLS and CDR2 as YYNGEE. This CDR3 reads CASSVRGETSGPFTDTQYF. In nucleotides, the CDR3 is TGTGCCAGCAGCGTCCGGGGAGAGACTAGCGGTCCCTTCACAGATACGCAGTATTTT.

The rearrangement links TRBV3-1 (or the pseudogene TRBV3-2) to TRBJ1-6, with TRBD1 identical over 8 bases. Germline V gene data show CDR1 as LGHDT and CDR2 as YNNKEL (reference sequence). CDR3 size: 15 residues. Trimming cost V 2 bases and J 7 bases; bases outside gene matches: 4. CDR3 protein: CASSQRQGRNSPLHF. CDR3 sequence (DNA): TGTGCCAGCAGCCAACGACAGGGGAGGAATTCACCCCTCCACTTT.

The chain combines TRBV14 with TRBJ2-5; a possible D gene is TRBD2 (5 bases). V dropped 5 bases and J dropped 0 bases, with 16 bases sitting between them. The length of the CDR3 is 16 residues. Germline values: CDR1 SGHDN, CDR2 FVKESK. The CDR3 region has the DNA TGTGCCAGCAGCTGGGGTGTAGCGCCTTACCAAGAGACCCAGTACTTC. It specifies CASSWGVAPYQETQYF.

The chain combines TRBV6-4 with TRBJ1-5; the D gene is possibly TRBD1 (6 bases). The CDR3 runs 15 residues. Germline values: CDR1 MRHNA, CDR2 SNTAGT. Deletions cut 3 bases from V and 6 bases from J, with 15 bases between. CDR3 loop: CASSESGTRGQPQHF. CDR3 in DNA: TGTGCCAGCAGTGAATCCGGGACAAGGGGTCAGCCCCAGCATTTT.

The chain recombines TRBV3-1 (or the pseudogene TRBV3-2) with TRBJ1-2, with 7 bases fitting TRBD1. Germline-derived CDR1 and CDR2 are LGHDT and YNNKEL (reference sequence). The junction had 5 bases not matched to a gene; V was cut back by 3 bases and J by 4 bases. The CDR3 contains 14 residues. The CDR3 nucleotides read TGTGCCAGCAGCCAGGGACAGAGCCGCTATGGCTACACCTTC. This gives the protein CASSQGQSRYGYTF.

V and J are TRBV11-1 and TRBJ2-3, with 8 bases aligning to TRBD1. The V and J ends lost 2 bases and 4 bases, in that order; junction bases with no gene match: 8. This CDR3 is built from 16 residues. CDR1 and CDR2 from the germline V gene are SGHAT and FQDESV (reference sequence). The CDR3 region has the DNA TGTGCCAGCAGCTTATCAGGGGGCCGCATTCCAGATACGCAGTATTTT. Its translation is CASSLSGGRIPDTQYF.

The V gene is TRBV14, the J gene TRBJ2-1; the D gene is possibly TRBD2 (6 bases). Trimming took off 3 bases at V and 2 bases at J, with 14 bases between the two ends. The germline CDR1 and CDR2 sequences are SGHDN and FVKESK. This CDR3 region has 16 residues. For the CDR3, the DNA is TGTGCCAGCAGCCACCCCCTAGCGACCCCCTACAATGAGCAGTTCTTC. Its protein is CASSHPLATPYNEQFF.

This sequence joins TRBV4-2 and TRBJ2-1; 8 bases align to TRBD2. V lost 4 bases and J lost 8; bases outside the gene matches: 4. The CDR3 runs to 13 residues. Germline V gene sequence: CDR1 LGHNA, CDR2 YNFKEQ. CDR3 residues: CASSPGTRYEQFF. CDR3 coding DNA: TGTGCCAGCAGCCCCGGGACTAGATATGAGCAGTTCTTC.

This clone has a handful of counts. The gene calls are TRBV7-9 and TRBJ2-7, with a possible D match to TRBD2 (6 bases). Looked up from germline, CDR1 is SEHNR and CDR2 is FQNEAQ (reference sequence). The CDR3 covers 16 residues. The V and J ends lost 4 bases and 4 bases respectively, with 20 bases between them. The CDR3 protein is CASSSRRGSGVYEQYF. DNA of the CDR3: TGTGCCAGCAGCTCACGTCGAGGTAGCGGAGTGTACGAGCAGTACTTC.

The chain is built from TRBV28 and TRBJ1-2; TRBD1 might be the D (6 bases). CDR1 MDHEN and CDR2 SYDVKM come from the germline V gene. This CDR3 region has 14 residues. V was cut by 8 bases and J by 2 bases, with 15 bases left in between. In DNA form, the CDR3 reads TGTGCCAGCTCAAGGTTGGGGGCCAACTATGGCTACACCTTC. Translating it yields CASSRLGANYGYTF.

The chain has TRBV19 and TRBJ2-6; D gene unclear. CDR3 length equals 11 residues. Germline assignment: CDR1 LNHDA and CDR2 SQIVND (reference sequence). The V end lost 2 bases, the J end lost 12 bases, and 5 bases lay between the germline ends. The CDR3 sequence is CASSILSVLTF. CDR3 in DNA: TGTGCCAGTAGTATATTGAGCGTCCTGACTTTC.